This entry lists 9 T cell receptor beta chains sequenced from one sample in a study of beta chain features in type 1 diabetes. The study, taken as a whole, reports: Type 1 diabetes patients had TCRB CDR3s that were shorter (moderately but significantly so) in all four CD4+ subsets.

Expressed TCRB transcripts were sequenced because the isolated RNA had all been reverse transcribed beforehand. Some clones are missing from TCRdb's copy, which holds only in-frame ones; the method was immunoSEQ multiplex PCR. The sample consists of approximately 100,000 clones, roughly 28% of them appearing once. Antigens of these TCRs are unknown. Sequencing was performed on central memory CD4+ T cells from blood. These TCRs come from a woman between 18 and 29 years old with type 1 diabetes.

This clone was counted between two and nine times. The rearrangement joins TRBV7-3 to TRBJ2-3, with D possibly matching TRBD2 (5 bases). Deletions cut 3 bases from V and 2 bases from J, with 12 bases between. In germline, CDR1 is SGHTA, CDR2 FQGTGA. The CDR3 length is 15 residues. The chain's CDR3 is CASSFKGGPTDTQYF. As DNA, the CDR3 is TGTGCCAGCAGCTTTAAGGGCGGGCCCACAGATACGCAGTATTTT.

This clone has just a few counts. The V call is TRBV11-1, the J call TRBJ2-2; the match to TRBD1 covers 8 bases. CDR3 length: 17 amino acids. The V gene end was trimmed by 5 bases and the J gene end by 1 base; junction bases not matched to a gene: 9. From germline, CDR1 is SGHAT and CDR2 FQDESV (reference sequence). CDR3 amino acids: CASSPSIGTGNTGELFF. As DNA, the CDR3 is TGTGCCAGCAGCCCCAGCATCGGGACAGGGAACACCGGGGAGCTGTTTTTT.

The gene calls are TRBV11-2 and TRBJ2-3; 7 bases map to TRBD2. Looked up from germline, CDR1 is SGHAT and CDR2 is FQNNGV. The CDR3 length is 17 residues. After removal of 6 bases from V and 0 bases from J, the junction contained 12 bases not matched to a gene. The CDR3 DNA is TGTGCCAGCAGGGAAAAGCGGGATTCCCCTAGCACAGATACGCAGTATTTT. Protein: CASREKRDSPSTDTQYF.

The chain couples TRBV18 to TRBJ1-5; D remains ambiguous. CDR1 is KGHSH, CDR2 LQKENI, per germline. Trimming cost V 5 bases and J 0 bases, with 11 bases left between them. The CDR3 consists of 15 residues. The CDR3 spells CASSSNRNSNQPQHF. The CDR3 DNA sequence: TGTGCCAGCTCATCGAACAGAAATAGCAATCAGCCCCAGCATTTT.

This clone was counted once. The chain joins TRBV28 to TRBJ2-7; 9 bases match TRBD1. In germline, CDR1 is MDHEN, CDR2 SYDVKM. This CDR3 comprises 16 residues. V was pared by 5 bases and J by 3 bases, with 11 bases of the junction left unmatched. CDR3: CASSITTGTGIYEQYF. The CDR3 coding sequence is TGTGCCAGCAGTATAACCACCGGGACAGGGATCTACGAGCAGTACTTC.

The chain carries TRBV5-6 and TRBJ1-2; TRBD1 might be the D (6 bases). V lost 1 base to trimming and J lost 3 bases, with 7 bases between them. This CDR3 is built from 13 residues. Per germline, CDR1 SGHDT and CDR2 YYEEEE. CDR3 nucleotides: TGTGCCAGCAGCTTGCGGACAGACTATGGCTACACCTTC. Amino acid sequence: CASSLRTDYGYTF. Full variable domain (missing parts from reference TRBV5-6 and TRBJ1-2): DAGVTQSPTHLIKTRGQQVTLRCSPKSGHDTVSWYQQALGQGPQFIFQYYEEEERQRGNFPDRFSGHQFPNYSSELNVNALLLGDSALYLCASSLRTDYGYTFGSGTRLTVV.

The V call is TRBV7-2, the J call TRBJ2-2, with TRBD2 matching 7 bases. CDR1 is SGHTA and CDR2 is FQGNSA in the germline V gene. This CDR3 region has 18 residues. With 4 bases clipped from V and 2 bases from J, the junction kept 13 bases outside the gene matches. CDR3 amino acids: CASSSPRGLAVNTGELFF. CDR3 nucleotide sequence: TGTGCCAGCAGCTCCCCCAGAGGTCTAGCGGTTAACACCGGGGAGCTGTTTTTT. Together with reference TRBV7-2 and TRBJ2-2, the CDR3 gives the full variable domain: GAGVSQSPSNKVTEKGKDVELRCDPISGHTALYWYRQSLGQGLEFLIYFQGNSAPDKSGLPSDRFSAERTGGSVSTLTIQRTQQEDSAVYLCASSSPRGLAVNTGELFFGEGSRLTVL.

The chain employs TRBV5-1 and TRBJ2-7, with D tentatively TRBD2 (6 bases). V was trimmed by 4 bases and J by 3 bases, leaving 14 bases between them. Germline values: CDR1 SGHRS, CDR2 YFSETQ. This CDR3 comprises 14 residues. The CDR3: CASSLASADYEQYF. Written as DNA, the CDR3 is TGCGCCAGCAGCCTCGCTAGCGCGGACTACGAGCAGTACTTC.

This clone appeared a few times. The V call is TRBV19, the J call TRBJ1-1; possible D gene TRBD1, 6 bases. V was trimmed by 6 bases and J by 8 bases, leaving 19 bases between them. There are 14 residues in the CDR3. Germline-derived CDR1 and CDR2 are LNHDA and SQIVND (reference sequence). For the CDR3, the DNA is TGTGCCAGTAGCCCGGGACACGAGGAGATAGAAGCTTTCTTT. Translated: CASSPGHEEIEAFF.